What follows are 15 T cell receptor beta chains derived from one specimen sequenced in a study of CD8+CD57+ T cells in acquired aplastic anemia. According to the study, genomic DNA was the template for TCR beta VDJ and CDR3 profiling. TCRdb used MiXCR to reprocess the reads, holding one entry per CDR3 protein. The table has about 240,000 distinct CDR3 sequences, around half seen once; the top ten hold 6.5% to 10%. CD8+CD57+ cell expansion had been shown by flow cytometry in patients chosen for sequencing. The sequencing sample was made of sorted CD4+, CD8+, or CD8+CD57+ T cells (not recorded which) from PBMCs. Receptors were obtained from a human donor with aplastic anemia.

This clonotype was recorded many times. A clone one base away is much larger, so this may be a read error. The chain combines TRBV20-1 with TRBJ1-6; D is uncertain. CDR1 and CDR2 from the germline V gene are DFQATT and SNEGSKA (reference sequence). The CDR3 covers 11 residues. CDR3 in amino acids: CSAGSGSSLHF. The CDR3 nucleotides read TGCAGTGCTGGATCGGGTTCATCCCTCCACTTT.

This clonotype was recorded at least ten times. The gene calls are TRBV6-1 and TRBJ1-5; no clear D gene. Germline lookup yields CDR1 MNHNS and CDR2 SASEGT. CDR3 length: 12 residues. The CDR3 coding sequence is TGTGCGCACGGACTGAGCAATCAGCCCCAGCATTTT. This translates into CAHGLSNQPQHF.

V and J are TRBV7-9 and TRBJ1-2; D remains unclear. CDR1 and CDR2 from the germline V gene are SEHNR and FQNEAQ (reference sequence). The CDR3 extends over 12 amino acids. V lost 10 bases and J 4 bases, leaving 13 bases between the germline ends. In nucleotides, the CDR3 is TGTGCCACCAGTGATTTTGGCTATGGCTACACCTTC. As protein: CATSDFGYGYTF.

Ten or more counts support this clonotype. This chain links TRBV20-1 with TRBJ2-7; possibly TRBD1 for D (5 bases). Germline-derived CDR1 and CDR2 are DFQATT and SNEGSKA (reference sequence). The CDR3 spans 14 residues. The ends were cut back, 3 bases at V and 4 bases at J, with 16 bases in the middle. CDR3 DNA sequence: TGCAGTGCTAGTGGGGCAGGAGATAGGTACGAGCAGTACTTC. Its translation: CSASGAGDRYEQYF.

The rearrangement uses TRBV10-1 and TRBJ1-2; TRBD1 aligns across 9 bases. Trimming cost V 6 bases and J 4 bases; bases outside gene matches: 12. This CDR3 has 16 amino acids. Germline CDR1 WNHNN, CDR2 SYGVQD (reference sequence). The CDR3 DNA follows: TGCGCCAGCAGCGGTCCCGGGACAGGGTATGGCTATGGCTACACCTTC. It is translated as CASSGPGTGYGYGYTF.

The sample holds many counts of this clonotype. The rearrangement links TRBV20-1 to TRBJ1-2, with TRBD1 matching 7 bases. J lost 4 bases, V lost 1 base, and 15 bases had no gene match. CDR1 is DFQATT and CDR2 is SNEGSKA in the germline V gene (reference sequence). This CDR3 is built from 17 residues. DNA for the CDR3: TGCAGTGCTAGAGCCCCAACTGACAGGGAGCTTGCCTATGGCTACACCTTC. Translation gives CSARAPTDRELAYGYTF.

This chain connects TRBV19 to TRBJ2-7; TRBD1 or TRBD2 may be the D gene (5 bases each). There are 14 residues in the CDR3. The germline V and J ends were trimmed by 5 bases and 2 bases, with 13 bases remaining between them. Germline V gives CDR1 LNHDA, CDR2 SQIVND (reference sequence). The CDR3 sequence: CASSPFRDPYEQYF. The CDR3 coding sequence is TGTGCCAGTAGTCCCTTCAGGGACCCCTACGAGCAGTACTTC.

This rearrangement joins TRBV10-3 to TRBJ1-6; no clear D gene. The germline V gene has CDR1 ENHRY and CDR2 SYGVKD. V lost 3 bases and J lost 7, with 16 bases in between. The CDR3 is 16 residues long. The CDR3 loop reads CAISDFVGRRNSPLHF. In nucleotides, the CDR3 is TGTGCCATCAGTGATTTTGTGGGGAGACGAAATTCACCCCTCCACTTT.

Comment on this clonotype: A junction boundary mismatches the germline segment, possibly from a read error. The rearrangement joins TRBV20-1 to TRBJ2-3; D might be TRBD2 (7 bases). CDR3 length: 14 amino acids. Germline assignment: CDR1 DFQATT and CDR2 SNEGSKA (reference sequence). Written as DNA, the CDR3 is TGCAGTGCTAGAGGGAGGGGGGGCACAGACACGCAGTATTTT. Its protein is CSARGRGGTDTQYF.

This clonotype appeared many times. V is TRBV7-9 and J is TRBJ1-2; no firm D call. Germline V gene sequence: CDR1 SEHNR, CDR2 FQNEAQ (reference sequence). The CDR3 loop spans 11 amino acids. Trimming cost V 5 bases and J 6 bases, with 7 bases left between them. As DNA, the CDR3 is TGTGCCAGCAGCCCAGAAGATGGCTACACCTTC. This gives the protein CASSPEDGYTF.

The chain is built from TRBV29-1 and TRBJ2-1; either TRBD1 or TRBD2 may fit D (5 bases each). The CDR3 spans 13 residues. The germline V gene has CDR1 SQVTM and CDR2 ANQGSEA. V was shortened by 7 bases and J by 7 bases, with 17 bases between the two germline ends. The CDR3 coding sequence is TGCAGCGCCTGGGTGAGGTGGGGGAATGAGCAGTTCTTC. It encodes CSAWVRWGNEQFF.

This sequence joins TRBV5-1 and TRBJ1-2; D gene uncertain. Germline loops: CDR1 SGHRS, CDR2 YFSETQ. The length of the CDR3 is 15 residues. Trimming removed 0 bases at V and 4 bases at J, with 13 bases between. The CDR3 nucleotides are TGCGCCAGCAGCTTGGCCACGGACCTGGGCTATGGCTACACCTTC. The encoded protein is CASSLATDLGYGYTF.

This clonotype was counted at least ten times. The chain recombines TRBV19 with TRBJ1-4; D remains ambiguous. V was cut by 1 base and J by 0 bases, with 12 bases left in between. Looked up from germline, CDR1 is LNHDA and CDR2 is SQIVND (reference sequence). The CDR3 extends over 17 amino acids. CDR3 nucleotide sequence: TGTGCCAGTAGTATAGTCGGTAGGCTTGCAACTAATGAAAAACTGTTTTTT. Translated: CASSIVGRLATNEKLFF.

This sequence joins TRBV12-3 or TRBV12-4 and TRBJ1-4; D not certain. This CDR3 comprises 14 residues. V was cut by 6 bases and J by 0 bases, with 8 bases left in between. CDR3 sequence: CASRLSATNEKLFF. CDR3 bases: TGTGCCAGCAGACTTAGCGCAACTAATGAAAAACTGTTTTTT.

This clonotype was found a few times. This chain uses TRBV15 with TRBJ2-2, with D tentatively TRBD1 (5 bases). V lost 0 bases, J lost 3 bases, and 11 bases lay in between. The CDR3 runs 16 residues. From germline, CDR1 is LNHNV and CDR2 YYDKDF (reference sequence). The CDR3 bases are TGTGCCACCAGCAGAGATCAGCAACAGGACACCGGGGAGCTGTTTTTT. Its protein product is CATSRDQQQDTGELFF.